Below are 8 T cell receptor beta chains sequenced from a single sample in a study of blood T cells in healthy people across ages. A J-beta primer mix and a sample-barcoded 5' primer were used in a second PCR of about 7 to 12 cycles. Via MiXCR, TCRdb re-called the 5' RACE reads, giving one row per CDR3 protein. The sample records 750,000 to 950,000 distinct CDR3 sequences, about 26% being singletons. The same sample was also used in a study of T cells of mothers and their children.

The sequenced sample consisted of blood. These receptors were taken from a boy aged 10-17 years in good health.

In this sample, this clonotype turned up a few times. The chain couples TRBV6-5 to TRBJ1-4; no reliable D call. The V gene lost 0 bases and the J gene lost 6 bases, with 5 bases spanning the gap. There are 13 residues in the CDR3. Germline assignment: CDR1 MNHEY and CDR2 SVGAGI. The CDR3 DNA follows: TGTGCCAGCAGTTACTCAACAGATGAAAAACTGTTTTTT. Protein: CASSYSTDEKLFF.

The chain links TRBV7-3 to TRBJ1-2; 8 nucleotides align to TRBD1. There are 14 residues in the CDR3. Trimming took 5 bases from V and 12 from J; bases not matched to a gene: 14. CDR1 is SGHTA and CDR2 is FQGTGA in the germline V gene. DNA for the CDR3: TGTGCCAGCAGCACCCGTCCCGGGACAGGAACGGACACCTTC. The encoded protein is CASSTRPGTGTDTF.

Only a few counts were recorded for this clonotype. The V and J genes are TRBV18 and TRBJ2-5; 8 nucleotides align to TRBD1. The J call may be incorrect, as the DNA end agrees better with TRBJ2-1. The CDR3 sequence is 16 residues long. Looked up from germline, CDR1 is KGHSH and CDR2 is LQKENI. The CDR3 sequence is CASSTLGTGLGNEQFF. As DNA, the CDR3 is TGTGCCAGCTCAACCCTAGGGACAGGTCTTGGGAATGAGCAGTTCTTC.

The sample holds a few counts of this clonotype. The DNA for the CDR3 is TGCAGCGTTTCGGTAGGGGGAGGTGAGCAGTTCTTC. Translation gives CSVSVGGGEQFF. The V call is TRBV29-1, the J call TRBJ2-1; D may correspond to TRBD1 or TRBD2 (6 bases each). CDR3 length equals 12 residues. The germline gives CDR1 SQVTM, CDR2 ANQGSEA. V lost 5 bases and J lost 9, with 14 bases in between.

V usage is TRBV27 and J usage is TRBJ2-7; D might be TRBD1 or TRBD2, each matching 6 bases. Germline lookup yields CDR1 MNHEY and CDR2 SMNVEV (reference sequence). V lost 6 bases and J 0 bases, leaving 15 bases between the germline ends. The CDR3 loop spans 15 amino acids. Written as DNA, the CDR3 is TGTGCCAGCAGAACCTGGGGGGCGAGCTCCTACGAGCAGTACTTC. It codes for CASRTWGASSYEQYF.

The chain employs TRBV7-2 and TRBJ2-1; D is ambiguous. V lost 5 bases to trimming and J lost 8 bases, with 10 bases between them. Germline CDR1 and CDR2: SGHTA and FQGNSA. CDR3 length: 12 residues. CDR3 sequence: CASSLFAHEQFF. DNA of the CDR3: TGTGCCAGCAGCCTATTCGCCCATGAGCAGTTCTTC.

This clonotype was recorded a few times. The chain employs TRBV24-1 and TRBJ2-5; 7 bases agree with TRBD1. The CDR3 extends over 15 amino acids. Germline V lookup: CDR1 KGHDR, CDR2 SFDVKD. Trimming removed 3 bases from V and 3 bases from J; junction bases left unmatched: 6. The CDR3 loop reads CATSDGGQIKETQYF. As DNA, the CDR3 is TGTGCCACCAGTGATGGGGGACAGATAAAAGAGACCCAGTACTTC.

This clonotype has more than one count but fewer than ten. The V gene is TRBV4-1, the J gene TRBJ2-5, with TRBD2 as a possible D gene (5 bases). The tail of the sequence fits TRBJ2-1 better, so the J call may be wrong. Germline loops: CDR1 MGHRA, CDR2 YSYEKL. CDR3 length: 14 residues. CDR3 region: CASSQVAGGNEQFF. The CDR3 coding sequence is TGCGCCAGCAGCCAAGTGGCGGGTGGTAATGAGCAGTTCTTC.